The entry below gives a single TCR beta chain sequence along with its context. Its specific antigen is unknown. Base qualities are missing; no much larger clone stands one base away. From the germline V gene (reference sequence), CDR1 is LNHDA and CDR2 is SQIVND. V is shortened by 4 bases, J by 4 bases, and the region joining them spans 13 bases. The CDR3 starts with the cysteine, ends with the phenylalanine, and has 14 residues. Only the CDR3 portion is preserved as DNA: 42 bases, with reading frame beginning at the first base. The sample belongs to a study of blood T cell repertoires in COVID-19 (TCRdb year 2020). At the level of the whole study: Samples covering the acute and convalescent phases of COVID-19 were provided by collaborators in the United States, Italy and Spain. The repertoires were released in a freely available public database meant as a resource for research on the immune response to SARS-CoV-2. The material from the prospective study consisted of cDNA or gDNA derived from T cells, B-cell-depleted T cells, or PBMCs. Where available, HLA class I and class II types were obtained from metadata supplied by the sample provider rather than from assay-based typing. Nearly every sample came with metadata listing a de-identified subject ID, COVID-19 status, age in years and sex. The samples were drawn from the first 160 participants of the ongoing ImmuneRACE study and from more than 1,000 subjects provided by 6 global collaborators. Subjects who had been exposed to COVID-19, were actively infected with it, or had recovered from it provided the deeply sampled blood TCRbeta repertoires that made up the dataset. The investigation overall reported the following: The amount of clinical and demographic metadata varied by source and participant and was provided uncurated.

TCRbeta CDR3 regions were amplified from genomic DNA using the immunoSEQ Assay, a bias-controlled multiplex PCR. Processing in the source paper ran as follows. Nucleated cell counts per sample were estimated from amplification of reference gene primers within the assay. To quantify the absolute abundance of each unique TCRbeta CDR3 rearrangement, sequence reads were collapsed and filtered. For each sample, productive Simpson clonality was calculated as the square root of Simpson's diversity index over productive rearrangements. TCRdb holds this immuneACCESS table with in-frame rearrangements only. Some clones are missing; in checked studies, unresolved V genes explain under half, and the rest has no known cause. V and J calls and clone size are those listed in that table; D and trimming were worked out from the DNA. Present in this sample are 390,000 or so clones, more than 80% of which were seen just once. The top ten hold under 4% of the sample.

At one collaborating source in Seattle, patients were enrolled during active infection and were followed longitudinally through the course of disease. Whole blood was collected in K2EDTA tubes by collaborating institutions according to the institutions' own protocols. For TCRbeta analysis, collaborator samples were shipped as frozen whole blood, as isolated PBMCs, or as DNA extracted from either sample type. The receptor's source is a woman aged 25 to 39 with COVID-19, enrolled during active disease. The sequenced material came from peripheral blood. The chain uses TRBV19 and TRBJ1-2; the D segment could be TRBD1, given 6 matching bases. The DNA is as follows: TGTGCCAGTAGTACAGGGGAAGGGTCCTATGGCTACACCTTC. It translates as CASSTGEGSYGYTF.